Given below is one TCR beta chain in context. Participants' own reports of clinical history determined their cohort assignment. What the recovered Cohort 3 donors had was two negative PCRs, clearance, or symptom resolution. With 10 bases clipped from V and 5 bases from J, the junction kept 12 bases outside the gene matches. Germline V gives CDR1 LNHDA, CDR2 SQIVND (reference sequence). This CDR3 is 17 amino acids long. The data are from a study of blood T cell repertoires in COVID-19. Study-level background: Collection of acute and convalescent COVID-19 samples took place in the United States, Italy and Spain. Sample material is recorded as cDNA or gDNA derived from T cells, B-cell-depleted T cells, or PBMCs.

Using immunoSEQ multiplex PCR, the repertoire was profiled, and TCRdb retains in-frame clones only, with some absent. Of approximately 490,000 clones detected, 80% to 90% appear once; the ten largest clones hold 6.5% to 9.5%. The sequencing sample was made of PBMCs or T cells enriched from blood (not recorded which). This receptor was obtained from a woman between 55 and 75 years old who had recovered from COVID-19. The V and J genes are TRBV19 and TRBJ2-2; 14 bases are shared with TRBD2. CDR3 loop: CATRLAGGPIRTGELFF. The CDR3 nucleotides read TGTGCCACCCGACTAGCGGGGGGGCCTATTAGAACCGGGGAGCTGTTTTTT.